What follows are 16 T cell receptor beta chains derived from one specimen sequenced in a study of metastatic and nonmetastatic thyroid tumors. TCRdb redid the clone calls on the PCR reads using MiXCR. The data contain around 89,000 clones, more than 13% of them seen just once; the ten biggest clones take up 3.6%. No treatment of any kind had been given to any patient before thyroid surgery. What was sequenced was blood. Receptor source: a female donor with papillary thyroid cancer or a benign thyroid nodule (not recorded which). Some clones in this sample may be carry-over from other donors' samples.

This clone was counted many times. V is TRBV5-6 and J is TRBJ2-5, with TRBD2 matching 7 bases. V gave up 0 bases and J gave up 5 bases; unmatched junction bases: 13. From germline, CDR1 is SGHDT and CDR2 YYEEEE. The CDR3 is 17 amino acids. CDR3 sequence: CASSLGAAGPLWETQYF. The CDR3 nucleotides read TGTGCCAGCAGCTTGGGAGCAGCGGGGCCGCTTTGGGAGACCCAGTACTTC.

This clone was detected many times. In DNA, the CDR3 is TGTGCCAGCAGTTCGTACGTTAACTACGAGCAGTACTTC. Encoded protein: CASSSYVNYEQYF. The V call is TRBV27, the J call TRBJ2-7, with D hard to call. The CDR3 sequence is 13 residues long. Looked up from germline, CDR1 is MNHEY and CDR2 is SMNVEV (reference sequence). V lost 4 bases to trimming and J lost 3 bases, with 10 bases between them.

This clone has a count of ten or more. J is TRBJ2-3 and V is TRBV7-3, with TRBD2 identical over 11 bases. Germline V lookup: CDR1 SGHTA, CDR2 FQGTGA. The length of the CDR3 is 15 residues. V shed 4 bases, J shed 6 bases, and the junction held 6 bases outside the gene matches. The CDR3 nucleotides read TGTGCCAGCAGCTATAGCGGGGGGGCATCGGATACGCAGTATTTT. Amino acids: CASSYSGGASDTQYF.

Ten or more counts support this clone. CDR3: CASSQGPGLNEQFF. The CDR3 region has the DNA TGTGCCAGCAGCCAAGGTCCGGGACTTAATGAGCAGTTCTTC. This chain connects TRBV4-2 to TRBJ2-1; D might be TRBD2 (6 bases). This CDR3 is 14 amino acids long. Trimming took 1 base from V and 7 from J, leaving 11 bases between them. The germline gives CDR1 LGHNA, CDR2 YNFKEQ.

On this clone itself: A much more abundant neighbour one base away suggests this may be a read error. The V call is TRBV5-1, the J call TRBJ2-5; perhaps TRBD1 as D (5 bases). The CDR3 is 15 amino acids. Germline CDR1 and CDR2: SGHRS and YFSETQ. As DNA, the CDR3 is TGCGCCAGCAGCTCCATGGGGCATTACCAAGAGGCCCAGTACTTC. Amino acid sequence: CASSSMGHYQEAQYF.

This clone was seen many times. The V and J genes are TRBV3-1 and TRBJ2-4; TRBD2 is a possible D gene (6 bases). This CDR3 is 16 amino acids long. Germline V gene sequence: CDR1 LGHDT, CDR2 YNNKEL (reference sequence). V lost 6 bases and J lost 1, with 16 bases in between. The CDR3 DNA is TGTGCCAGCAGTCGACAAACCGGGACTGCCAAAAACATTCAGTACTTC. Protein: CASSRQTGTAKNIQYF.

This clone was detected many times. The CDR3 loop reads CASSTDRSSYEQYF. The CDR3 DNA reads TGTGCCAGTAGTACAGACCGATCCTCCTACGAGCAGTACTTC. This chain links TRBV19 with TRBJ2-7; no reliable D call. Germline CDR1 LNHDA, CDR2 SQIVND (reference sequence). Trimming took off 4 bases at V and 0 bases at J, with 10 bases between the two ends. This CDR3 is built from 14 residues.

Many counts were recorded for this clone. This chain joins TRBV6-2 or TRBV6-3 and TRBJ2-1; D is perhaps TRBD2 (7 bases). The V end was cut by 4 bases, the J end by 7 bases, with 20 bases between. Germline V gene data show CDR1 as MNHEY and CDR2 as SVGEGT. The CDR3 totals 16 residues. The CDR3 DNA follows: TGTGCCAGCAGTTTTTTACAGGGACAAGCGGGGAATGAGCAGTTCTTC. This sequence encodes CASSFLQGQAGNEQFF.

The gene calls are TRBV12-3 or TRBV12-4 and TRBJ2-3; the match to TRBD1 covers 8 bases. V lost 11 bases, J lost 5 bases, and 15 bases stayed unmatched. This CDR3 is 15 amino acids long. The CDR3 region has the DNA TGTGCCTCGGGTGTCCGGGACAGGTTTATAGATACGCAGTATTTT. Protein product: CASGVRDRFIDTQYF.

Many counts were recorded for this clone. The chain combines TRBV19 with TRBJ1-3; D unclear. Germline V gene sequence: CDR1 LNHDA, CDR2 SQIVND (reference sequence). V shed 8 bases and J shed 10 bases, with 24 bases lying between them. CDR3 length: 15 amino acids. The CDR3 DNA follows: TGTGCCAGTTCTCCGGCCGGTTTCCCCAAAGCTACCATATATTTT. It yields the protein CASSPAGFPKATIYF. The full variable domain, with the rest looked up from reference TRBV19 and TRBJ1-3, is DGGITQSPKYLFRKEGQNVTLSCEQNLNHDAMYWYRQDPGQGLRLIYYSQIVNDFQKGDIAEGYSVSREKKESFPLTVTSAQKNPTAFYLCASSPAGFPKATIYFGEGSWLTVV.

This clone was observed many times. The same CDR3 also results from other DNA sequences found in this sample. CDR3 sequence reads: CASSQPGQPNTGELFF. CDR3 sequence (DNA): TGTGCCAGCAGCCAACCGGGACAGCCGAACACCGGGGAGCTGTTTTTT. This chain links TRBV3-1 with TRBJ2-2; 7 bases line up with TRBD1. The CDR3 contains 16 residues. The germline CDR1 and CDR2 sequences are LGHDT and YNNKEL (reference sequence). V trimming: 2 bases; J trimming: 0 bases; junction bases outside the gene matches: 3. Filled out from reference TRBV3-1 and TRBJ2-2, the complete variable domain reads DTAVSQTPKYLVTQMGNDKSIKCEQNLGHDTMYWYKQDSKKFLKIMFSYNNKELIINETVPNRFSPKSPDKAHLNLHINSLELGDSAVYFCASSQPGQPNTGELFFGEGSRLTVL.

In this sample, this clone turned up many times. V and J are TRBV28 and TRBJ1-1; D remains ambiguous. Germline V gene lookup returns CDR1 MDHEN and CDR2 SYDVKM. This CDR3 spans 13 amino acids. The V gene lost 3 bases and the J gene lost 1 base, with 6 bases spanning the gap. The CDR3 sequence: CASSFSGNTEAFF. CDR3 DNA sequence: TGTGCCAGCAGTTTTTCGGGGAACACTGAAGCTTTCTTT. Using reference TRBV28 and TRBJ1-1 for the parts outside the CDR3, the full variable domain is DVKVTQSSRYLVKRTGEKVFLECVQDMDHENMFWYRQDPGLGLRLIYFSYDVKMKEKGDIPEGYSVSREKKERFSLILESASTNQTSMYLCASSFSGNTEAFFGQGTRLTVV.

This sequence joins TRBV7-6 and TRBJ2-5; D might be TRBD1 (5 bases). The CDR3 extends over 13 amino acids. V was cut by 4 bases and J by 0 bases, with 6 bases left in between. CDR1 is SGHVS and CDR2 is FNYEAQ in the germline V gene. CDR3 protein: CASSWGNQETQYF. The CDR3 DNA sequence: TGTGCCAGCAGCTGGGGCAACCAAGAGACCCAGTACTTC.

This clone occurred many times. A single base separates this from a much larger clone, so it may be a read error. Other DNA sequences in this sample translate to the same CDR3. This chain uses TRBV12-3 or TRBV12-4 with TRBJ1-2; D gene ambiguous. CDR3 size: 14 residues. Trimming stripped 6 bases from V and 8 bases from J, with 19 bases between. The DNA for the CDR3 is TGTGCCAGCAGCTTTACCCCGGGCCCGGTGGGCTACACCTTC. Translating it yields CASSFTPGPVGYTF.

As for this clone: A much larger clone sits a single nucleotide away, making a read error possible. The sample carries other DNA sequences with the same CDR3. The chain's CDR3 is CASSLVWRGGSNTGELFF. CDR3 bases: TGTGCCAGCAGTTTGGTTTGGCGGGGTGGCTCGAACACCGGGGAGCTGTTTTTT. This chain links TRBV12-3 or TRBV12-4 with TRBJ2-2, with a weak D call TRBD2 (6 bases). This CDR3 is 18 amino acids long. Trimming stripped 3 bases from V and 0 bases from J, with 17 bases between.

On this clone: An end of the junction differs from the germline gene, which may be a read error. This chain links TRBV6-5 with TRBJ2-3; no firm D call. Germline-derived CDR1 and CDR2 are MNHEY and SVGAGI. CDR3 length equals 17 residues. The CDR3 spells CASRVDRLRPGTDTQYF. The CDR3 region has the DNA TGTGCCAGCAGAGTCGACCGCCTCCGACCGGGCACAGATACGCAATATTTT.